This T cell receptor (beta chain) stems from a study of CD4 and CD8 cells across lung adenocarcinoma regions. Samples came from patients with localized non-small cell lung adenocarcinoma. The germline CDR1 and CDR2 sequences are MGHRA and YSYEKL. The CDR3 contains 15 residues. V dropped 4 bases and J dropped 0; count of bases not matched to a gene: 5. TCRdb called the PCR reads again in MiXCR, with one record for every CDR3 protein. The table includes about 20,000 distinct CDR3 sequences, around 50% detected once. The TCR comes from a female donor with lung adenocarcinoma. The CD4 and CD8 labels of this study may be unreliable. This sequence joins TRBV4-1 and TRBJ1-2, with TRBD1 matching 7 bases. The specimen sequenced was CD8+ T cells from the center of a lung tumor. The CDR3 DNA sequence: TGCGCCAGCAGCCCCCGACAGGGAGCTAACTATGGCTACACCTTC. It specifies CASSPRQGANYGYTF.